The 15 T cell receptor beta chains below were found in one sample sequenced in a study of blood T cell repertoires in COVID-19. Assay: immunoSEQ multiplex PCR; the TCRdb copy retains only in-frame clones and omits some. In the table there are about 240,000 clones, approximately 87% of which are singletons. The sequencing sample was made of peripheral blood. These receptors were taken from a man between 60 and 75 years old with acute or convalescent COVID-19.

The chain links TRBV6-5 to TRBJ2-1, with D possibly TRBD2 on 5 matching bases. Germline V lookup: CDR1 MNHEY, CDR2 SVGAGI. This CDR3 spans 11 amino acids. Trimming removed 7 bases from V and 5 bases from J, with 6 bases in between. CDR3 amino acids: CASTGDNEQFF. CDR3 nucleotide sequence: TGTGCCAGCACCGGGGACAATGAGCAGTTCTTC.

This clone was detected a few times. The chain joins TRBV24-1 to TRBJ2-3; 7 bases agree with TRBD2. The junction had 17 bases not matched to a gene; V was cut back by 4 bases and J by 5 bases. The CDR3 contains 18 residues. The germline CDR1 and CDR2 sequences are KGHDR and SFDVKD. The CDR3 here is CATSDPLSGGGEEDTQYF. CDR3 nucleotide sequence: TGTGCCACCAGTGACCCTCTATCGGGCGGGGGAGAAGAAGATACGCAGTATTTT.

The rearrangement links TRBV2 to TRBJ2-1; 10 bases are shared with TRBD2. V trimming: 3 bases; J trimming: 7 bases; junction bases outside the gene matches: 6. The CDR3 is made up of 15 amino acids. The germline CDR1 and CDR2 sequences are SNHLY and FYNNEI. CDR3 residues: CASSDPSGSANEQFF. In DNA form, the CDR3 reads TGTGCCAGCAGTGACCCTAGCGGGAGTGCAAATGAGCAGTTCTTC.

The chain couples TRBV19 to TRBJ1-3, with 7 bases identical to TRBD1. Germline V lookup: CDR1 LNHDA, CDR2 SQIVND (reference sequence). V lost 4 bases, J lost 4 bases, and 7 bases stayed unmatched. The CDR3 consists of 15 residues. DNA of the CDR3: TGTGCCAGTAGTACCCTACAGGGGCAAGGAAACACCATATATTTT. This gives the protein CASSTLQGQGNTIYF.

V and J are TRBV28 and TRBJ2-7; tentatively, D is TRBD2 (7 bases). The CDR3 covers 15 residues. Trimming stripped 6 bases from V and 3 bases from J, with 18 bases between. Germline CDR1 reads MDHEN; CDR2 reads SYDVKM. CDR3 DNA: TGTGCCAGCAGCCGGGGGGCTAGCGGTTACTACGAGCAGTACTTC. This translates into CASSRGASGYYEQYF.

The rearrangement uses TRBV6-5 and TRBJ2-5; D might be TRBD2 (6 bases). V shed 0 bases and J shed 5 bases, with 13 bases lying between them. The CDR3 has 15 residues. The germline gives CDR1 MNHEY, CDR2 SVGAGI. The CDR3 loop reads CASSYSGNGGETQYF. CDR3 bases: TGTGCCAGCAGTTACTCGGGTAATGGAGGGGAGACCCAGTACTTC.

CDR3 residues: CASSLAGAGRNIMNTEAFF. The CDR3 region has the DNA TGTGCCAGCAGCTTGGCAGGGGCAGGTAGGAACATCATGAACACTGAAGCTTTCTTT. The chain combines TRBV5-6 with TRBJ1-1, with D perhaps TRBD1 (6 bases). The CDR3 runs to 19 residues. CDR1 SGHDT and CDR2 YYEEEE come from the germline V gene. Trimming removed 0 bases at V and 0 bases at J, with 21 bases between.

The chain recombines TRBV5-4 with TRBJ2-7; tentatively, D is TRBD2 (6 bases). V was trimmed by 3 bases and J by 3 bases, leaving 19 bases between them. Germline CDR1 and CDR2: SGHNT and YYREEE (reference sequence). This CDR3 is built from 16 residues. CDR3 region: CASSSAGMGSGYEQYF. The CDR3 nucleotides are TGTGCCAGCAGCTCGGCCGGGATGGGTAGCGGCTACGAGCAGTACTTC.

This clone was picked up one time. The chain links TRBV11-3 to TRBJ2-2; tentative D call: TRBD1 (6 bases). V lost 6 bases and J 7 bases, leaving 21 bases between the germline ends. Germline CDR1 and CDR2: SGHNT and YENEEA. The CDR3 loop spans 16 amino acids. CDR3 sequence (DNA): TGTGCCAGCAGACAAACAGGGTTGGCTTTGGTCGGGGAGCTGTTTTTT. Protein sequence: CASRQTGLALVGELFF.

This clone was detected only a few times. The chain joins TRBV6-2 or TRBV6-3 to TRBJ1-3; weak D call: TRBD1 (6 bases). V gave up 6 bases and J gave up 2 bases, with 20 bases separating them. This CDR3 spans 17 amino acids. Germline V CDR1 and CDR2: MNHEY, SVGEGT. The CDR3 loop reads CASSPGVGQITGNTIYF. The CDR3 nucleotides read TGTGCCAGCAGCCCTGGGGTGGGACAAATTACTGGAAACACCATATATTTT.

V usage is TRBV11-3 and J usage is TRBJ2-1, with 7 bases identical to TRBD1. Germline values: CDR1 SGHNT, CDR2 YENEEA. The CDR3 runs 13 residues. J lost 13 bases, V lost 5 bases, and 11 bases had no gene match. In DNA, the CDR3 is TGTGCCAGCAGCCAACAGGGGCCGGGTGAACAGTTCTTC. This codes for CASSQQGPGEQFF. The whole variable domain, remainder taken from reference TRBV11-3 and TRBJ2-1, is EAGVVQSPRYKIIEKKQPVAFWCNPISGHNTLYWYLQNLGQGPELLIRYENEEAVDDSQLPKDRFSAERLKGVDSTLKIQPAELGDSAVYLCASSQQGPGEQFFGPGTRLTVL.

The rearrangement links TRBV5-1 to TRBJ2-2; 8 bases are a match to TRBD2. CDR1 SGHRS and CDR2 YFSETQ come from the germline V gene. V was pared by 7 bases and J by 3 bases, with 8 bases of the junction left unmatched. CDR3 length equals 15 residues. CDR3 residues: CASCVSGGDTGELFF. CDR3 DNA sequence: TGCGCCAGCTGCGTCAGCGGGGGTGACACCGGGGAGCTGTTTTTT.

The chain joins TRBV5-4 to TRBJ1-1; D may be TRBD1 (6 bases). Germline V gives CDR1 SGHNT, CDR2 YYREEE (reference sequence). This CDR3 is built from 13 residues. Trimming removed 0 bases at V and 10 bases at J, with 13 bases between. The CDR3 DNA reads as TGTGCCAGCAGCTTGGTAAGGGGGACGGCAGCTTTCTTT. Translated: CASSLVRGTAAFF.

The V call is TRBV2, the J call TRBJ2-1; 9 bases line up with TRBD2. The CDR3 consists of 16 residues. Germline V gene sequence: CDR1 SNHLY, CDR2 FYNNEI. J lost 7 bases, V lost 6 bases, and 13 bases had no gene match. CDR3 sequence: CASRGTSLPPRNEQFF. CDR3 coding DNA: TGTGCCAGCAGGGGGACTAGCCTCCCCCCTAGGAATGAGCAGTTCTTC.

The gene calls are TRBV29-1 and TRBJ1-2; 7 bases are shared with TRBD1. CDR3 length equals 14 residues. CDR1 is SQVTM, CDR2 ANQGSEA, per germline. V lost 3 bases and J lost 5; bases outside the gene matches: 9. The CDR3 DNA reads TGCAGCGTTGAGCCCGGGACAGATCTATATGGCTACACCTTC. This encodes CSVEPGTDLYGYTF.